Below are 27 T cell receptor beta chains sequenced from a single sample in a study of control samples from healthy donors and cancer patients. Sequencing used immunoSEQ multiplex PCR; TCRdb keeps in-frame clones, though not all of them. The data contain 25,000 to 35,000 clones, 90% to 95% of them singletons. The sequenced sample was PBMCs. These receptors were collected from a man aged 50 or older with lung cancer.

By sample share, this clone is medium-sized. V usage is TRBV5-5 and J usage is TRBJ2-7, with 10 bases matching TRBD2. CDR3 size: 20 residues. CDR1 and CDR2 (germline): SGHKS, YYEKEE (reference sequence). Losses at the gene ends were 3 bases for V and 3 bases for J; bases not matched to a gene: 21. CDR3 region: CASSSSLRTSGASRLYEQYF. In DNA, the CDR3 is TGTGCCAGCAGCTCAAGTCTACGAACTAGCGGGGCGTCCCGCCTCTACGAGCAGTACTTC.

In its sample, this clone was seen once. The chain carries TRBV7-2 and TRBJ2-3; a possible D gene is TRBD2 (5 bases). V was pared by 5 bases and J by 1 base, with 19 bases between. CDR1 SGHTA and CDR2 FQGNSA come from the germline V gene. This CDR3 region has 17 residues. CDR3 DNA: TGTGCCAGCAGCCCCGAGGGATTAGGACGGGGCACAGATACGCAGTATTTT. Its translation is CASSPEGLGRGTDTQYF. Full variable domain (missing parts from reference TRBV7-2 and TRBJ2-3): GAGVSQSPSNKVTEKGKDVELRCDPISGHTALYWYRQSLGQGLEFLIYFQGNSAPDKSGLPSDRFSAERTGGSVSTLTIQRTQQEDSAVYLCASSPEGLGRGTDTQYFGPGTRLTVL.

The chain joins TRBV5-1 to TRBJ1-3, with D maybe TRBD1 (5 bases). V dropped 8 bases and J dropped 0 bases, with 24 bases sitting between them. Germline lookup yields CDR1 SGHRS and CDR2 YFSETQ. The CDR3 extends over 18 amino acids. The CDR3 region has the DNA TGCGCCAGTTCGACAGCTCCCGGTGCCGTACACTCTGGAAACACCATATATTTT. Protein product: CASSTAPGAVHSGNTIYF.

CDR3 protein: CASSEEEGNSNQPQHF. The CDR3 DNA is TGTGCCAGCAGTGAGGAGGAGGGAAATAGCAATCAGCCCCAGCATTTT. The rearrangement joins TRBV6-2 or TRBV6-3 to TRBJ1-5; D is unresolved. The germline CDR1 and CDR2 sequences are MNHEY and SVGEGT. The CDR3 is 16 amino acids. V lost 5 bases, J lost 0 bases, and 14 bases lay in between.

This rearrangement joins TRBV19 to TRBJ2-7; D is uncertain. The CDR3 loop spans 13 amino acids. Germline CDR1 is LNHDA and CDR2 is SQIVND (reference sequence). V was shortened by 3 bases and J by 3 bases, with 9 bases between the two germline ends. CDR3 in DNA: TGTGCCAGTAGTATCGGGCGTCACTACGAGCAGTACTTC. Amino acids: CASSIGRHYEQYF. Based on the CDR3 plus reference TRBV19 and TRBJ2-7, the full variable domain is DGGITQSPKYLFRKEGQNVTLSCEQNLNHDAMYWYRQDPGQGLRLIYYSQIVNDFQKGDIAEGYSVSREKKESFPLTVTSAQKNPTAFYLCASSIGRHYEQYFGPGTRLTVT.

This clone occurred once. This sequence joins TRBV27 and TRBJ2-2; possibly TRBD1 for D (6 bases). The CDR3 spans 16 residues. V was shortened by 8 bases and J by 4 bases, with 20 bases between the two germline ends. Germline V CDR1 and CDR2: MNHEY, SMNVEV (reference sequence). The CDR3, as DNA: TGTGCCAGCTCACCCCAAACAGGGTCACCCACCGGGGAGCTGTTTTTT. Translation gives CASSPQTGSPTGELFF.

The J gene is TRBJ2-1, the V gene TRBV6-2 or TRBV6-3; D uncertain. V dropped 4 bases and J dropped 6 bases, with 10 bases sitting between them. The CDR3 spans 13 residues. CDR1 and CDR2 (germline): MNHEY, SVGEGT. This CDR3 reads CASSLPLINEQFF. The CDR3, as DNA: TGTGCCAGCAGTTTACCCCTTATCAATGAGCAGTTCTTC.

This sequence joins TRBV11-2 and TRBJ2-3; 9 nucleotides line up with TRBD2. V was clipped by 6 bases and J by 3 bases; unmatched bases: 7. The CDR3 has 15 residues. Germline V gives CDR1 SGHAT, CDR2 FQNNGV. CDR3 in DNA: TGTGCCAGCAGTTCTGGCGGGGGGGATACAGATACGCAGTATTTT. The encoded protein is CASSSGGGDTDTQYF.

The V gene is TRBV2, the J gene TRBJ2-1; tentative D call: TRBD1 (6 bases). CDR3 length equals 14 residues. Germline V CDR1 and CDR2: SNHLY, FYNNEI. With 6 bases removed from V and 2 bases from J, the gap between germline ends came to 11 bases. CDR3 protein: CASSRDNAYNEQFF. CDR3 coding DNA: TGTGCCAGCAGCCGGGACAACGCCTACAATGAGCAGTTCTTC.

The V call is TRBV6-2 or TRBV6-3, the J call TRBJ1-2, with D unresolved. The CDR3 sequence is 14 residues long. Germline V gives CDR1 MNHEY, CDR2 SVGEGT. The V gene lost 0 bases and the J gene lost 4 bases, with 9 bases spanning the gap. CDR3 residues: CASSYSPVLYGYTF. CDR3 in DNA: TGTGCCAGCAGTTACTCGCCAGTCCTCTATGGCTACACCTTC.

This clone has just a few counts. The chain recombines TRBV2 with TRBJ1-5; no clear D. Trimming removed 6 bases at V and 5 bases at J, with 11 bases between. The CDR3 covers 13 residues. Germline V gives CDR1 SNHLY, CDR2 FYNNEI. The CDR3 region is CASRANSDQPQHF. CDR3 nucleotides: TGTGCCAGCAGAGCTAATTCGGATCAGCCCCAGCATTTT.

Details on this clone: Distinct nucleotide sequences in the sample also encode this CDR3. In DNA, the CDR3 is TGCGCCAGCAGTGAGTCTGGGACAGTTATTCAGTACTTC. It specifies CASSESGTVIQYF. The chain employs TRBV10-1 and TRBJ2-4; 7 nucleotides match TRBD1. V shed 0 bases and J 10 bases; nucleotides not matched to a gene: 3. This CDR3 region has 13 residues. Germline V gene data show CDR1 as WNHNN and CDR2 as SYGVQD (reference sequence).

The V gene is TRBV3-1 (or the pseudogene TRBV3-2), the J gene TRBJ1-4; D is undetermined. This CDR3 comprises 15 residues. V was trimmed by 1 base and J by 3 bases, leaving 9 bases between them. CDR1 is LGHDT and CDR2 is YNNKEL in the germline V gene (reference sequence). CDR3 residues: CASSQGGTANEKLFF. CDR3 nucleotides: TGTGCCAGCAGCCAAGGGGGAACGGCTAATGAAAAACTGTTTTTT.

This chain links TRBV30 with TRBJ1-1, with a tentative D call TRBD1 (6 bases). V was shortened by 1 base and J by 4 bases, with 10 bases between the two germline ends. CDR1 and CDR2 from the germline V gene are GTSNPN and SVGIG (reference sequence). The CDR3 runs to 13 residues. CDR3 sequence reads: CAWSDRAGTEAFF. The CDR3 nucleotides read TGTGCCTGGAGTGACAGGGCTGGCACTGAAGCTTTCTTT.

V gene TRBV30 combines with J gene TRBJ2-3; D is perhaps TRBD2 (5 bases). Germline V gene data show CDR1 as GTSNPN and CDR2 as SVGIG (reference sequence). V was pared by 1 base and J by 5 bases, with 16 bases between. The CDR3 totals 15 residues. As DNA, the CDR3 is TGTGCCTGGAGTGCCGGACTGCCGGCTCTAGATACGCAGTATTTT. It is translated as CAWSAGLPALDTQYF.

This clone is a singleton in its sample. The chain uses TRBV14 and TRBJ1-3; no clear D. V lost 2 bases to trimming and J lost 0 bases, with 5 bases between them. CDR1 and CDR2 from the germline V gene are SGHDN and FVKESK. The CDR3 is made up of 14 amino acids. CDR3 nucleotide sequence: TGTGCCAGCAGCCAATCCTTCTCTGGAAACACCATATATTTT. It yields the protein CASSQSFSGNTIYF.

This clone was observed once. V is TRBV18 and J is TRBJ2-1; D might be TRBD2 (5 bases). The V and J ends lost 2 bases and 7 bases respectively, with 12 bases between them. Germline V gives CDR1 KGHSH, CDR2 LQKENI. This CDR3 has 14 residues. For the CDR3, the DNA is TGTGCCAGCTCACCAAACCTAGAGGGAAATGAGCAGTTCTTC. Protein sequence: CASSPNLEGNEQFF.

The V call is TRBV2, the J call TRBJ1-6, with 7 bases fitting TRBD1. J lost 6 bases, V lost 6 bases, and 8 bases had no gene match. Per germline, CDR1 SNHLY and CDR2 FYNNEI. The CDR3 totals 15 residues. CDR3 DNA sequence: TGTGCCAGCAGCCAACAGGGGACCACTAATTCACCCCTCCACTTT. Its translation is CASSQQGTTNSPLHF.

The rearrangement joins TRBV29-1 to TRBJ2-1; TRBD2 is a possible D gene (7 bases). V gave up 0 bases and J gave up 0 bases, with 12 bases separating them. Looked up from germline, CDR1 is SQVTM and CDR2 is ANQGSEA. The CDR3 extends over 16 amino acids. CDR3 in DNA: TGCAGCGTTGAAGAGGCGCGGGGGCCCTCCTACAATGAGCAGTTCTTC. It specifies CSVEEARGPSYNEQFF.

This clone was picked up one time. The chain employs TRBV7-2 and TRBJ2-1; 9 bases map to TRBD1. CDR1 and CDR2 from the germline V gene are SGHTA and FQGNSA. The CDR3 runs 16 residues. V shed 3 bases and J 3 bases; nucleotides not matched to a gene: 6. The CDR3 sequence: CASSLIRDRVYNEQFF. In DNA, the CDR3 is TGTGCCAGCAGCTTGATCCGGGACAGGGTCTACAATGAGCAGTTCTTC.

V usage is TRBV6-2 or TRBV6-3 and J usage is TRBJ1-1; TRBD1 matches 9 bases. Germline V CDR1 and CDR2: MNHEY, SVGEGT. Losses at the gene ends were 6 bases for V and 0 bases for J; bases not matched to a gene: 8. The CDR3 has 16 amino acids. This CDR3 is CASSLIGTGMNTEAFF. CDR3 DNA: TGTGCCAGCAGCCTGATAGGGACAGGGATGAACACTGAAGCTTTCTTT.

The chain uses TRBV24-1 and TRBJ2-3; TRBD2 is a possible D gene (7 bases). Germline V gives CDR1 KGHDR, CDR2 SFDVKD. The CDR3 consists of 18 residues. Trimming took off 4 bases at V and 1 base at J, with 20 bases between the two ends. The CDR3: CATSDPHLGGGGTDTQYF. The CDR3, as DNA: TGTGCCACCAGTGACCCCCACTTAGGAGGGGGGGGCACAGATACGCAGTATTTT.

CDR3 sequence reads: CASSRPAESYEQYF. The CDR3 coding sequence is TGTGCCAGCTCCCGGCCGGCAGAAAGCTACGAGCAGTACTTC. The chain couples TRBV18 to TRBJ2-7; no reliable D call. Per the germline V gene, CDR1 is KGHSH and CDR2 is LQKENI. CDR3 size: 14 residues. Trimming shortened V by 6 bases and J by 3 bases, and 15 bases separated the two germline ends.

This clone was detected only a few times. The chain is built from TRBV4-1 and TRBJ2-7; tentatively, D is TRBD1 (6 bases). Germline CDR1 and CDR2: MGHRA and YSYEKL. V was cut by 5 bases and J by 7 bases, with 15 bases left in between. There are 13 residues in the CDR3. CDR3 sequence reads: CASSEYRVCEQYF. In nucleotides, the CDR3 is TGCGCCAGCAGCGAATACAGGGTTTGTGAGCAGTACTTC.

This clone has a handful of counts. V and J are TRBV28 and TRBJ1-2; TRBD1 matches 11 bases. V lost 5 bases to trimming and J lost 4 bases; unmatched junction nucleotides: 9. The CDR3 runs 16 residues. CDR1 is MDHEN, CDR2 SYDVKM, per germline. CDR3 bases: TGTGCCAGCAGTCCCCGGACAGGGGGCTCATTCTATGGCTACACCTTC. It encodes CASSPRTGGSFYGYTF.

This chain links TRBV2 with TRBJ1-5, with D maybe TRBD1 (5 bases). Trimming took off 4 bases at V and 4 bases at J, with 17 bases between the two ends. The CDR3 loop spans 16 amino acids. Germline V gives CDR1 SNHLY, CDR2 FYNNEI. Here the CDR3 DNA reads TGTGCCAGCAGTGGGGGGGTCGGGGGTGAGAATCAGCCCCAGCATTTT. This gives the protein CASSGGVGGENQPQHF.

The chain is built from TRBV7-2 and TRBJ2-5, with 12 bases identical to TRBD2. The CDR3 length is 17 residues. From germline, CDR1 is SGHTA and CDR2 FQGNSA. Germline trimming cut 1 base from V and 4 bases from J; bases unmatched to any gene: 7. CDR3 in DNA: TGTGCCAGCAGCTTAGGTCTAGCGGGGGGGACGGGAGAGACCCAGTACTTC. This encodes CASSLGLAGGTGETQYF.